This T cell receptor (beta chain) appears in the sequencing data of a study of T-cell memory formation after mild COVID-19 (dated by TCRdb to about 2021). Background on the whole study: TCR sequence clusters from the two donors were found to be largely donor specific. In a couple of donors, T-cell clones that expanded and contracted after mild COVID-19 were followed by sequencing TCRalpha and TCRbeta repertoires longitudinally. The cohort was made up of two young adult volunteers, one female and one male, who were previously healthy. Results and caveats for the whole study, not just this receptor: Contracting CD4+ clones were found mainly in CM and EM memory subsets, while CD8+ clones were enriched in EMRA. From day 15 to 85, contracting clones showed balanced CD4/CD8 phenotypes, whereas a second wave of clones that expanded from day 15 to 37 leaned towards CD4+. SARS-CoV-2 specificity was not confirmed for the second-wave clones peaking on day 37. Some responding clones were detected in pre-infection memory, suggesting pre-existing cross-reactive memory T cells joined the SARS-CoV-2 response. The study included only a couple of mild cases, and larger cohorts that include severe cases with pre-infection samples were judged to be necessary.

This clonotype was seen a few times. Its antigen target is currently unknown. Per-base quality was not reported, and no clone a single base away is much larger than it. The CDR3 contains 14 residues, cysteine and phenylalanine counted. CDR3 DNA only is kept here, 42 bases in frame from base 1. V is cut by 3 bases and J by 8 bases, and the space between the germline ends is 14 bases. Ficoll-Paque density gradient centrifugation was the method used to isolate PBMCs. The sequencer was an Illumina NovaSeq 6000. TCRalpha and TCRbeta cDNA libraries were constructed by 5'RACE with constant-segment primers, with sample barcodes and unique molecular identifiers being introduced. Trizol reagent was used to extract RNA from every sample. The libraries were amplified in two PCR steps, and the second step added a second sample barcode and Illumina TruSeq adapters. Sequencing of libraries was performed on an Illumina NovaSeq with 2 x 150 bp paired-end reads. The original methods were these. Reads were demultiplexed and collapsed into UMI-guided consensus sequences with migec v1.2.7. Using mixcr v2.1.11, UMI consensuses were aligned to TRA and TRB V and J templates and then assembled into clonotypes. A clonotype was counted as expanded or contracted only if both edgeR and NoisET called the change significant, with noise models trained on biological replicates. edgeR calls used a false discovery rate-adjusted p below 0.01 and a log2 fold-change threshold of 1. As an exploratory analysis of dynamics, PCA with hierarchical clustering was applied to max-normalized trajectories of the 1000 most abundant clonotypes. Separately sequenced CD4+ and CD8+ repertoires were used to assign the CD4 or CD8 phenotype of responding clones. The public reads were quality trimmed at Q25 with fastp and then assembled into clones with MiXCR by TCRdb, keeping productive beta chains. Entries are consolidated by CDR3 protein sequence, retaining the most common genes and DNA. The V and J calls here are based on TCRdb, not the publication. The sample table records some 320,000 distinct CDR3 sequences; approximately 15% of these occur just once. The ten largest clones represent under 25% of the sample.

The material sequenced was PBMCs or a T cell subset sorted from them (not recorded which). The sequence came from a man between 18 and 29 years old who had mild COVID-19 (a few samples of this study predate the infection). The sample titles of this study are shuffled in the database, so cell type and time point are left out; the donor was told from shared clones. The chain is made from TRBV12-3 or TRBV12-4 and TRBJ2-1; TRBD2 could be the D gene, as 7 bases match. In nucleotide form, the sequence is TGTGCCAGCAGTTTCGGCGGGGGCGTGGATGAGCAGTTCTTC. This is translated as CASSFGGGVDEQFF.